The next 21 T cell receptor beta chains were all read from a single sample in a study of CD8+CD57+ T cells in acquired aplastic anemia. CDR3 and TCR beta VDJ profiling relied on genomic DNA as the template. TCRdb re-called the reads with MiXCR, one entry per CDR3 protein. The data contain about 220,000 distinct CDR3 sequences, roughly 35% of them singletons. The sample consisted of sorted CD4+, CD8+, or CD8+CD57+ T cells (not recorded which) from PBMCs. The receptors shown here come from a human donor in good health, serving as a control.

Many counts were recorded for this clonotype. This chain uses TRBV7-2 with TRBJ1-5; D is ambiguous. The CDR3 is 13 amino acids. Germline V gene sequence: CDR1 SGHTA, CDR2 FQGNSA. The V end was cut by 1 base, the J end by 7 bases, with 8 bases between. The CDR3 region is CASSLEWGQPQHF. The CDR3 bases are TGTGCCAGCAGCTTAGAATGGGGACAGCCCCAGCATTTT.

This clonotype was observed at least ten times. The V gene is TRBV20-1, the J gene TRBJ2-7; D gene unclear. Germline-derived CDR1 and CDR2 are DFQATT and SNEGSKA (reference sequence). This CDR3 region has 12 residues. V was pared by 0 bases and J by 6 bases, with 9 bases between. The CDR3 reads CSARDVTREQYF. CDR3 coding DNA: TGCAGTGCTAGAGACGTCACACGCGAGCAGTACTTC.

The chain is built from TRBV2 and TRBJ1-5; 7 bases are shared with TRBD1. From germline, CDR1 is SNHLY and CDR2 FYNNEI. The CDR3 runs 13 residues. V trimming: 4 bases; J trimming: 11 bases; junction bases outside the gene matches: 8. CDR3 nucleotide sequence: TGTGCCAGCAGTGGGGACAGACAAGAGACCCAGCATTTT. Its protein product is CASSGDRQETQHF.

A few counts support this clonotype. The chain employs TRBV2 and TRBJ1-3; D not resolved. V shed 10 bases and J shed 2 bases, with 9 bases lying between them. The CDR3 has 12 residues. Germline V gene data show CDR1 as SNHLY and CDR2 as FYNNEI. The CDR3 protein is CATRLAGNTIYF. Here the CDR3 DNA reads TGTGCCACCCGACTCGCTGGAAACACCATATATTTT.

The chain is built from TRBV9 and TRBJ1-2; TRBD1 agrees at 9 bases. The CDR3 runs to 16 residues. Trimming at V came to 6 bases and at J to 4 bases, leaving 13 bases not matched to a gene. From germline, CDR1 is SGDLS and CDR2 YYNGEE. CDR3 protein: CASNVRPGQGGYGYTF. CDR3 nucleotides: TGTGCCAGCAACGTCCGACCGGGACAGGGAGGCTATGGCTACACCTTC.

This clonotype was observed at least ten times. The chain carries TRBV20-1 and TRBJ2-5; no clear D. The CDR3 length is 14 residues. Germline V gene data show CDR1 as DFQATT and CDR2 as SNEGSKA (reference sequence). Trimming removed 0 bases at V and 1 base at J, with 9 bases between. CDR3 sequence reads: CSARDVRLQETQYF. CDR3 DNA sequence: TGCAGTGCTAGAGATGTGCGGCTCCAAGAGACCCAGTACTTC.

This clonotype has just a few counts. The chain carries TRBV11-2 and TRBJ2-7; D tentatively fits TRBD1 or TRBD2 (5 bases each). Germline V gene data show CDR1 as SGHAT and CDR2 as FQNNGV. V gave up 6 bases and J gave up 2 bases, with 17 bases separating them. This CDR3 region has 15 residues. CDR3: CASRPIRGFAYEQYF. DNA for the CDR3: TGTGCCAGCAGACCCATTCGGGGCTTCGCCTACGAGCAGTACTTC.

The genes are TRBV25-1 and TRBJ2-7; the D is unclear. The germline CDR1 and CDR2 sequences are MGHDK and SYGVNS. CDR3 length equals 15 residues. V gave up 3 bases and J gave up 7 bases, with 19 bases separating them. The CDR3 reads CASSDSTLTRWEQYF. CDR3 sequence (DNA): TGTGCCAGCAGTGATTCGACCCTGACCAGGTGGGAGCAGTACTTC.

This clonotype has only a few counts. The CDR3 protein is CASSVAGSTPTEAFF. The CDR3 DNA is TGTGCCAGCAGCGTAGCTGGGTCCACCCCCACTGAAGCTTTCTTT. The chain recombines TRBV9 with TRBJ1-1; D remains unclear. Germline CDR1 SGDLS, CDR2 YYNGEE. V lost 0 bases, J lost 4 bases, and 13 bases lay in between. This CDR3 region has 15 residues.

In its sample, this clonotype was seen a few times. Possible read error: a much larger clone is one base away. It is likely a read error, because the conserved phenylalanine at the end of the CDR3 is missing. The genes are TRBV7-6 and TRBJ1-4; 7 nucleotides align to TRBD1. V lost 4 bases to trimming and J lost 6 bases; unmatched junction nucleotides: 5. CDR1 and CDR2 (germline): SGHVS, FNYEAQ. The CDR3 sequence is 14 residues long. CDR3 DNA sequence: TGTGCCAGCAGCTCGTGGGACAGTCATGAAAAACTGTTTCTT. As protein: CASSSWDSHEKLFL.

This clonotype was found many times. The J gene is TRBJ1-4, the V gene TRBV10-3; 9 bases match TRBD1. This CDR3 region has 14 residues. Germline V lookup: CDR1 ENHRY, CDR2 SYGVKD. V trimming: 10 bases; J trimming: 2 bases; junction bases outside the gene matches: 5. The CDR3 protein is CATSGTGTNEKLFF. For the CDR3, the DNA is TGTGCCACCTCCGGGACAGGGACTAATGAAAAACTGTTTTTT.

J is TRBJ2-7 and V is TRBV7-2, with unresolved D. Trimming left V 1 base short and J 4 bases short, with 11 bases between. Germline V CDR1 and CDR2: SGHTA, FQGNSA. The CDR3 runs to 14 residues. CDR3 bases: TGTGCCAGCAGCTTAGGGCAGAGTGAATACGAGCAGTACTTC. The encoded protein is CASSLGQSEYEQYF.

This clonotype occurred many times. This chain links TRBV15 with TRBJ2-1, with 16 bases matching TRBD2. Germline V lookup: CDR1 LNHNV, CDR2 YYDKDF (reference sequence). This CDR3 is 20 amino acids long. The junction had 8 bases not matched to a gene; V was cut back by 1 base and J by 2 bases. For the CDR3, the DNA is TGTGCCACCAGCAGAGCAGTGGGACTAGCGGGGGGGCCCGCCTACAATGAGCAGTTCTTC. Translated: CATSRAVGLAGGPAYNEQFF.

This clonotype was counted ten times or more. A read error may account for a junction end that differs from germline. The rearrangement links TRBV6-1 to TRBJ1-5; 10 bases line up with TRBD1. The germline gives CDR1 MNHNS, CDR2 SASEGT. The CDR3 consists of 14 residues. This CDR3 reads CASREGQGVQPQHF. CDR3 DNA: TGTGCCAGCAGAGAAGGACAGGGGGTTCAGCCCCAGCATTTT.

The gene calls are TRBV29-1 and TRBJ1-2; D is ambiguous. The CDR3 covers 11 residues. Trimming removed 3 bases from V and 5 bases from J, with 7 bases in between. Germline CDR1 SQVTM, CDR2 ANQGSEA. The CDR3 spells CSVDGSYGYTF. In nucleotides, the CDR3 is TGCAGCGTTGACGGTTCTTATGGCTACACCTTC.

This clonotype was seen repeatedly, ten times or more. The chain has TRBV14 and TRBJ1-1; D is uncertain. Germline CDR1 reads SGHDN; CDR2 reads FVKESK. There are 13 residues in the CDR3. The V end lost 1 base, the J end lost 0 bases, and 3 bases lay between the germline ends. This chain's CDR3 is CASSQGMNTEAFF. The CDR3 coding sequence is TGTGCCAGCAGCCAAGGAATGAACACTGAAGCTTTCTTT.

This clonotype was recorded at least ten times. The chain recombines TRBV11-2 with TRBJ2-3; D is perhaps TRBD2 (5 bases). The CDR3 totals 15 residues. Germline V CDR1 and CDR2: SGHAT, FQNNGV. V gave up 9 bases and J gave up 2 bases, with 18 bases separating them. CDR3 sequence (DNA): TGTGCCAGTAGACCGAGGACTTTTTTCACAGATACGCAGTATTTT. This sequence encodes CASRPRTFFTDTQYF.

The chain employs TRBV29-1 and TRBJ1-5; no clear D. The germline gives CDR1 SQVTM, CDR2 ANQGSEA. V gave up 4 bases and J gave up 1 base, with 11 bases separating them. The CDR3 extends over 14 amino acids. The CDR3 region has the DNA TGCAGCGTTGCAGCGGGAGAGAGCAATCAGCCCCAGCATTTT. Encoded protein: CSVAAGESNQPQHF.

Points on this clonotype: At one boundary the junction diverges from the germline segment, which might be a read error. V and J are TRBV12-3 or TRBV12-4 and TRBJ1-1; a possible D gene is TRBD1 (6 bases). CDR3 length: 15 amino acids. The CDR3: CACSPTVTRGTEAFF. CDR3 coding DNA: TGTGCCTGCAGCCCTACAGTGACCAGGGGCACTGAAGCTTTCTTT.

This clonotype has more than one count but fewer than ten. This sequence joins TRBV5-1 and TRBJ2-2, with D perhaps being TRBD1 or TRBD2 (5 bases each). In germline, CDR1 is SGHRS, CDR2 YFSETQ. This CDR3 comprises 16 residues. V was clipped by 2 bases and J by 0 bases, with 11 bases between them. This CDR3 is CASSLGWGTNTGELFF. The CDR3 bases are TGCGCCAGCAGCTTAGGTTGGGGGACGAACACCGGGGAGCTGTTTTTT.

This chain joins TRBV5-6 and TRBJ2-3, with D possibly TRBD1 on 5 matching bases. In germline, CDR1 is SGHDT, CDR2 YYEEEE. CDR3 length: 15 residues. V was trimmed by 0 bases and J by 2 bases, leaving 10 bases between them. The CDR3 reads CASSLVTGNTDTQYF. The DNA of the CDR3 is TGTGCCAGCAGCTTGGTAACAGGTAACACAGATACGCAGTATTTT.